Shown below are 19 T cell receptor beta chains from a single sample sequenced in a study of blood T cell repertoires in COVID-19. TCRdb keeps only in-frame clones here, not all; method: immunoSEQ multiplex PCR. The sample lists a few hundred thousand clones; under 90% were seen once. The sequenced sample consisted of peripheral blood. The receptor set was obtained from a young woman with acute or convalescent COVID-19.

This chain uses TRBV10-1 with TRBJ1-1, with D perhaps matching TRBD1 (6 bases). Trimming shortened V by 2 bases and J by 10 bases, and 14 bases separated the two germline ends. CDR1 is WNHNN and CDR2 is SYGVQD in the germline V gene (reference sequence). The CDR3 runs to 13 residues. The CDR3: CASSEDRHLRAFF. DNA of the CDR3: TGCGCCAGCAGTGAGGACAGGCACCTTAGAGCTTTCTTT.

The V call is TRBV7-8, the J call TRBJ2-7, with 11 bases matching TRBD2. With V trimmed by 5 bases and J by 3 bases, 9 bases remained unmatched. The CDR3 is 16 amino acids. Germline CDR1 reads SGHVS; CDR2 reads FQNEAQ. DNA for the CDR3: TGTGCCAGCAGCGCGGTGACTAGCGGGACGCACTACGAGCAGTACTTC. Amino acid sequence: CASSAVTSGTHYEQYF.

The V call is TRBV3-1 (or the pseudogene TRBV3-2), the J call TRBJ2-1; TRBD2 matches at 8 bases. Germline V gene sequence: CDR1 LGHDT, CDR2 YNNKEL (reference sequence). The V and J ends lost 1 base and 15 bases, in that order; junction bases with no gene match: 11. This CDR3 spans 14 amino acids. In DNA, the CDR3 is TGTGCCAGCAGCCAAGGGGGGTCTAGCGGGTTTCTGTTCTTC. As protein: CASSQGGSSGFLFF.

The DNA for the CDR3 is TGTGCCAGCAGTTCCCTAGTGAATGAGGACAATGAGCAGTTCTTC. Its translation is CASSSLVNEDNEQFF. The genes are TRBV6-6 and TRBJ2-1; no firm D call. Germline CDR1 reads MNHNY; CDR2 reads SVGAGI (reference sequence). The CDR3 length is 15 residues. V was cut by 4 bases and J by 5 bases, with 15 bases left in between.

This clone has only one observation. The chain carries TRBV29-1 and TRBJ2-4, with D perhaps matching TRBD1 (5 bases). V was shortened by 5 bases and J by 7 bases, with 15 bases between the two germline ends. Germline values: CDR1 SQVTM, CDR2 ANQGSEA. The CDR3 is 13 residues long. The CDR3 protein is CSVTRTNGNIQYF. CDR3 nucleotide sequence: TGCAGCGTTACCCGGACAAATGGGAACATTCAGTACTTC.

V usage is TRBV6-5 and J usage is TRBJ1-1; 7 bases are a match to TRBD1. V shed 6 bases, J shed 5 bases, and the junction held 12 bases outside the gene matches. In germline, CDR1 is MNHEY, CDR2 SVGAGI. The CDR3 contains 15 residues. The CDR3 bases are TGTGCCAGCAGCAACCAACAGGGGATTGGGACTGAAGCTTTCTTT. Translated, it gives CASSNQQGIGTEAFF.

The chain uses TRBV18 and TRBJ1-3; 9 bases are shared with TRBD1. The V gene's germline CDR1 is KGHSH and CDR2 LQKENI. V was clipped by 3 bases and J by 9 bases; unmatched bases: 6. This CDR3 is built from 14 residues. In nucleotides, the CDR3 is TGTGCCAGCTCACCCCCGGACAGGGGAGGCACCATATATTTT. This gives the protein CASSPPDRGGTIYF.

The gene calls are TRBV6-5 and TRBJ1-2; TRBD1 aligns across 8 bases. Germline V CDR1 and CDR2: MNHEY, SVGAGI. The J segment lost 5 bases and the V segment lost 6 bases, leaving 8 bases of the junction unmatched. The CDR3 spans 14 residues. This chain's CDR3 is CASSHGQGYYGYTF. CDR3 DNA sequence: TGTGCCAGCAGCCACGGACAGGGCTATTATGGCTACACCTTC.

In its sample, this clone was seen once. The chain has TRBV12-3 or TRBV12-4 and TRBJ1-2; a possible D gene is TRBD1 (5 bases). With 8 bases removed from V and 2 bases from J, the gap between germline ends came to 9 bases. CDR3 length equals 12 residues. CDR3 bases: TGTGCCAGCTGGGGCAGAAACTATGGCTACACCTTC. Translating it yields CASWGRNYGYTF.

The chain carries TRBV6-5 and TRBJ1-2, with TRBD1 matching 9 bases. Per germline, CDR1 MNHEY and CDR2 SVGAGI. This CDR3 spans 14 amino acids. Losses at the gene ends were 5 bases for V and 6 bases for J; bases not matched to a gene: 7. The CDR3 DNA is TGTGCCAGCAGTCCCCGGACAGGGGCCCATGGCTACACCTTC. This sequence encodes CASSPRTGAHGYTF.

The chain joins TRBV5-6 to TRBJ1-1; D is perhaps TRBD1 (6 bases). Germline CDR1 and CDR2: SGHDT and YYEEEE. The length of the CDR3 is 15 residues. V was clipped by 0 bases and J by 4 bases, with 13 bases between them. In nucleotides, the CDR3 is TGTGCCAGCAGCTTGGACCCAGGGGTAGGCACTGAAGCTTTCTTT. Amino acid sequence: CASSLDPGVGTEAFF.

The CDR3 loop is CASSFGGYTGELFF. The CDR3 DNA reads TGTGCCAGCAGTTTCGGGGGGTACACCGGGGAGCTGTTTTTT. The chain links TRBV6-2 or TRBV6-3 to TRBJ2-2, with 7 bases identical to TRBD2. V shed 4 bases, J shed 3 bases, and the junction held 2 bases outside the gene matches. Germline loops: CDR1 MNHEY, CDR2 SVGEGT. CDR3 length equals 14 residues.

CDR3 DNA: TGTGCCAGCAGCAAAAGTGCTAGCGGGAGGCCAAACGGCCGGGAGCAGTACTTC. It encodes CASSKSASGRPNGREQYF. The chain carries TRBV21-1 and TRBJ2-7; the table assigns TRBD2, which was not confirmed against the DNA. TRBV21-1 is shown as a pseudogene. This CDR3 contains 18 residues.

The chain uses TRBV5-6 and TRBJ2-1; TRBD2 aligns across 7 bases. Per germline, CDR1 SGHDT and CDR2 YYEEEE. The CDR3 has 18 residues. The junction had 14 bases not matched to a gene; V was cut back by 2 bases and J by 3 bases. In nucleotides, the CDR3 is TGTGCCAGCAGCTTTCTCTTGGCGGGAGAATCCGTCTACAATGAGCAGTTCTTC. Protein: CASSFLLAGESVYNEQFF.

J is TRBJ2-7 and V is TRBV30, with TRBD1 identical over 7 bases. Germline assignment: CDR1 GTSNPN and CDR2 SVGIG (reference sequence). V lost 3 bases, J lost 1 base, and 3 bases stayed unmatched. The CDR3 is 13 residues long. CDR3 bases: TGTGCCTGGAGGACAGGGAGTTCCTACGAGCAGTACTTC. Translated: CAWRTGSSYEQYF.

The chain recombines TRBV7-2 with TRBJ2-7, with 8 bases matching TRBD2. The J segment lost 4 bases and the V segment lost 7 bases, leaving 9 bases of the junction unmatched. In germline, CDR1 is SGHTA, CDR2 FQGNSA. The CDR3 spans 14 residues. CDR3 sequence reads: CASTLGLGVYEQYF. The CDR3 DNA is TGTGCCAGCACCTTGGGACTAGGGGTATACGAGCAGTACTTC.

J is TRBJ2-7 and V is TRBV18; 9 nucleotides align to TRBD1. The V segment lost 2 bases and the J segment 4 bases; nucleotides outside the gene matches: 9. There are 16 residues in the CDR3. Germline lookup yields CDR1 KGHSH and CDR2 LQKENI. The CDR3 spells CASSPDWGQGIYEQYF. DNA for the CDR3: TGTGCCAGCTCACCAGATTGGGGACAGGGTATTTACGAGCAGTACTTC.

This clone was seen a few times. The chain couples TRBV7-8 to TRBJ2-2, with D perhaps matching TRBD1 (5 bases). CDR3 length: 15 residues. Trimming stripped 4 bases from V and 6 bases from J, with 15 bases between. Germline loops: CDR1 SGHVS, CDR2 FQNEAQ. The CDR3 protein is CASSSPKSRAGELFF. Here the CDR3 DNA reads TGTGCCAGCAGCTCCCCCAAAAGCAGGGCCGGGGAGCTGTTTTTT. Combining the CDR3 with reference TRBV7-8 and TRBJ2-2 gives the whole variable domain GAGVSQSPRYKVAKRGQDVALRCDPISGHVSLFWYQQALGQGPEFLTYFQNEAQLDKSGLPSDRFFAERPEGSVSTLKIQRTQQEDSAVYLCASSSPKSRAGELFFGEGSRLTVL.

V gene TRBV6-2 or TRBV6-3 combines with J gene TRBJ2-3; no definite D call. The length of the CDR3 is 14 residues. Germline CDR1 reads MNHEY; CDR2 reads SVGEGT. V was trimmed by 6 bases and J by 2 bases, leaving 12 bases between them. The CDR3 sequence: CASSLVLNTDTQYF. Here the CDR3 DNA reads TGTGCCAGCAGCCTAGTGCTTAACACAGATACGCAGTATTTT.